This TCR beta chain was observed in a study of Ad26.COV2.S vaccination and SARS-CoV-2 variants. Whole-study context: Donor participated within the Ad26.COV2.S arm of the COV1001 trial. Recipients of Ad26.COV2.S got it intramuscularly, once or twice 56 days apart.

The study, taken as a whole, reports: The TCR breadth and depth analyses may have understated or missed part of the total T cell responses.

Germline V CDR1 and CDR2: SGHVS, FNYEAQ. The V and J ends lost 3 bases and 1 base, in that order; junction bases with no gene match: 10. The CDR3 runs 18 residues. Treatment in this sample: 15 to 20 received Ad26.COV2.S at low or high dose, single or two shots; roughly five received placebo; per-sample allocation not given. After the first vaccine or placebo injection, samples were drawn on day 63. Ad26.COV2.S expressed prefusion-stabilized spike from the original Wuhan strain. Profiled with immunoSEQ multiplex PCR; TCRdb holds only in-frame clones, not every one. The sample lists 430,000 or so clones, around 90% occurring once. Concerning this clone: What it recognizes is unknown.

V gene TRBV7-6 combines with J gene TRBJ2-3, with TRBD2 matching 10 bases. This receptor was identified in a person aged 18-65 years who received the Ad26.COV2.S COVID-19 vaccine or a placebo. The sample in question was peripheral blood, obtained in a trial of Ad26.COV2.S vaccine versus placebo. The DNA of the CDR3 is TGTGCCAGCAGCTTTCCAGGGCTAGCGGGAGACGGCACAGATACGCAGTATTTT. Translating gives CASSFPGLAGDGTDTQYF.